A single sample gave rise to the 22 T cell receptor beta chains below, sequenced in a study of T cells after posttransplantation cyclophosphamide. TCRdb's table, derived via immunoSEQ multiplex PCR, lists solely in-frame clones and lacks some. The sample shows about 40,000 clones, no singletons; the ten largest hold 5.5% to 7%. The source material was PBMCs. The receptors originated from a man aged 30 to 45 in good health and a related stem cell transplant donor.

This clone appeared many times. V and J are TRBV28 and TRBJ2-7, with 10 bases matching TRBD2. CDR3 length: 13 amino acids. V shed 8 bases, J shed 11 bases, and the junction held 12 bases outside the gene matches. Per germline, CDR1 MDHEN and CDR2 SYDVKM. Here the CDR3 reads CASGIAGGLDEYF. The CDR3 DNA follows: TGTGCCAGCGGTATAGCGGGGGGTTTAGATGAGTACTTC. The whole variable domain, remainder taken from reference TRBV28 and TRBJ2-7, is DVKVTQSSRYLVKRTGEKVFLECVQDMDHENMFWYRQDPGLGLRLIYFSYDVKMKEKGDIPEGYSVSREKKERFSLILESASTNQTSMYLCASGIAGGLDEYFGPGTRLTVT.

This clone was seen many times. V usage is TRBV14 and J usage is TRBJ2-1; D perhaps matches TRBD1 (5 bases). This CDR3 region has 15 residues. Between the trimmed V and J ends, which lost 3 bases and 2 bases, there was a span of 11 bases. CDR1 is SGHDN and CDR2 is FVKESK in the germline V gene. CDR3 amino acids: CASSHLKGPYNEQFF. The CDR3 DNA reads as TGTGCCAGCAGCCACCTGAAGGGGCCCTACAATGAGCAGTTCTTC.

This chain links TRBV12-3 or TRBV12-4 with TRBJ1-2; 8 bases fit TRBD1. Trimming took 4 bases from V and 3 from J; bases not matched to a gene: 4. The CDR3 covers 14 residues. The CDR3 region has the DNA TGTGCCAGCAGTTCGACAGGGGCGGACTATGGCTACACCTTC. It is translated as CASSSTGADYGYTF.

There are a few counts of this clone. The V gene is TRBV29-1, the J gene TRBJ2-5; 10 bases align to TRBD2. Trimming cost V 5 bases and J 5 bases; bases outside gene matches: 2. This CDR3 has 12 amino acids. The V gene's germline CDR1 is SQVTM and CDR2 ANQGSEA. This CDR3 is CSVLLAGETQYF. The CDR3, as DNA: TGCAGCGTTTTACTAGCGGGGGAGACCCAGTACTTC.

This clone appeared a few times. The V and J genes are TRBV5-5 and TRBJ2-5; TRBD2 agrees at 7 bases. CDR3 size: 14 residues. Germline V CDR1 and CDR2: SGHKS, YYEKEE (reference sequence). Germline trimming cut 3 bases from V and 1 base from J; bases unmatched to any gene: 3. The CDR3 region is CASSWGGSQETQYF. CDR3 in DNA: TGTGCCAGCAGCTGGGGGGGGTCCCAAGAGACCCAGTACTTC.

This clone was observed at least ten times. CDR3 in amino acids: CASSLKTGGLSEQYF. CDR3 nucleotide sequence: TGTGCCAGCAGTCTGAAGACAGGGGGCCTCTCCGAGCAGTACTTC. The chain is built from TRBV6-5 and TRBJ2-7; 10 bases map to TRBD1. This CDR3 has 15 amino acids. The trim removed 5 bases at V and 6 bases at J, leaving 10 bases unmatched. Germline CDR1 and CDR2: MNHEY and SVGAGI.

This sequence joins TRBV29-1 and TRBJ1-2, with D perhaps matching TRBD1 (6 bases). Per germline, CDR1 SQVTM and CDR2 ANQGSEA. The CDR3 has 14 residues. Between the trimmed V and J ends, which lost 6 bases and 4 bases, there was a span of 18 bases. The DNA for the CDR3 is TGCAGCGTCACTACCTCAGGGGTCGGCTATGGCTACACCTTC. It encodes CSVTTSGVGYGYTF.

This clone has ten or more counts. The rearrangement joins TRBV6-2 or TRBV6-3 to TRBJ1-5; D gene uncertain. This CDR3 has 11 amino acids. The V end lost 4 bases, the J end lost 6 bases, and 4 bases lay between the germline ends. Germline V CDR1 and CDR2: MNHEY, SVGEGT. Here the CDR3 reads CASSFGQPQHF. The CDR3 nucleotides are TGTGCCAGCAGTTTCGGTCAGCCCCAGCATTTT.

The CDR3 loop is CASSGDYNEQFF. The CDR3 DNA is TGTGCCAGTAGCGGGGACTACAATGAGCAGTTCTTC. This chain connects TRBV6-5 to TRBJ2-1; 8 bases agree with TRBD2. J lost 3 bases, V lost 9 bases, and 1 base had no gene match. The germline CDR1 and CDR2 sequences are MNHEY and SVGAGI. The CDR3 loop spans 12 amino acids.

There are many counts of this clone. This chain uses TRBV6-5 with TRBJ1-1; TRBD1 matches at 11 bases. The CDR3 is 14 residues long. V lost 3 bases, J lost 5 bases, and 2 bases stayed unmatched. Germline loops: CDR1 MNHEY, CDR2 SVGAGI. CDR3 sequence reads: CASSYGDRGTEAFF. Written as DNA, the CDR3 is TGTGCCAGCAGTTATGGGGACAGGGGGACTGAAGCTTTCTTT.

This clone was seen repeatedly, ten times or more. This chain joins TRBV5-4 and TRBJ2-3; D possibly corresponds to TRBD1 (6 bases). The CDR3 consists of 16 residues. Germline CDR1 reads SGHNT; CDR2 reads YYREEE (reference sequence). V was pared by 0 bases and J by 3 bases, with 14 bases between. The CDR3 is CASSLGGAGETDTQYF. CDR3 in DNA: TGTGCCAGCAGCTTGGGAGGGGCAGGGGAAACAGATACGCAGTATTTT.

This clone showed up many times. This sequence joins TRBV6-1 and TRBJ1-1; D perhaps matches TRBD1 (5 bases). Germline-derived CDR1 and CDR2 are MNHNS and SASEGT. This CDR3 has 13 residues. The V end lost 7 bases, the J end lost 1 base, and 10 bases lay between the germline ends. The DNA of the CDR3 is TGTGCCAGCAAAGTCGACAGGAACACTGAAGCTTTCTTT. Translation gives CASKVDRNTEAFF.

This clone has at least ten counts. V usage is TRBV14 and J usage is TRBJ1-2, with TRBD1 identical over 7 bases. Germline V gene lookup returns CDR1 SGHDN and CDR2 FVKESK. V shed 2 bases, J shed 4 bases, and the junction held 7 bases outside the gene matches. The CDR3 totals 15 residues. CDR3 sequence: CASSQSVTGSYGYTF. CDR3 DNA sequence: TGTGCCAGCAGCCAATCCGTGACAGGGTCCTATGGCTACACCTTC. Drawing the rest from reference TRBV14 and TRBJ1-2, the complete variable domain is EAGVTQFPSHSVIEKGQTVTLRCDPISGHDNLYWYRRVMGKEIKFLLHFVKESKQDESGMPNNRFLAERTGGTYSTLKVQPAELEDSGVYFCASSQSVTGSYGYTFGSGTRLTVV.

This clone showed up many times. V and J are TRBV5-1 and TRBJ1-1; 8 bases map to TRBD1. The ends lost 3 bases at V and 0 bases at J; junction bases unmatched: 4. CDR3 length: 15 amino acids. The germline V gene encodes CDR1 SGHRS and CDR2 YFSETQ. The CDR3 sequence: CASSSDRGLNTEAFF. The CDR3 DNA is TGCGCCAGCAGCTCAGACAGGGGACTGAACACTGAAGCTTTCTTT.

CDR3 sequence (DNA): TGTGCCAGCAGTCCCCTGGGCAGGGGCACTGAAGCTTTCTTT. This sequence encodes CASSPLGRGTEAFF. V is TRBV6-5 and J is TRBJ1-1, with D possibly TRBD1 on 6 matching bases. The germline V gene has CDR1 MNHEY and CDR2 SVGAGI. Between the trimmed V and J ends, which lost 5 bases and 4 bases, there was a span of 14 bases. The CDR3 extends over 14 amino acids.

This clone was counted at least ten times. J is TRBJ1-4 and V is TRBV5-4, with TRBD1 matching over 11 bases. This CDR3 spans 16 amino acids. Germline V gene lookup returns CDR1 SGHNT and CDR2 YYREEE (reference sequence). The V segment lost 4 bases and the J segment 7 bases; nucleotides outside the gene matches: 9. The CDR3 is CASSLNPGQGGEKLFF. The CDR3 DNA is TGTGCCAGCAGCCTTAATCCGGGACAGGGGGGTGAAAAACTGTTTTTT.

There are many counts of this clone. V and J are TRBV12-3 or TRBV12-4 and TRBJ1-2; D perhaps matches TRBD1 (6 bases). CDR3 length equals 14 residues. V lost 5 bases, J lost 5 bases, and 15 bases lay in between. CDR3 DNA: TGTGCCAGCAGTGGCGACAGGAGCTCTTATGGCTACACCTTC. Translated: CASSGDRSSYGYTF.

This clone has at least ten counts. This chain connects TRBV7-8 to TRBJ1-1, with 7 bases lining up with TRBD1. The CDR3 has 15 amino acids. Trimming took 4 bases from V and 0 from J; bases not matched to a gene: 5. The germline V gene has CDR1 SGHVS and CDR2 FQNEAQ. In DNA, the CDR3 is TGTGCCAGCAGCTGGTCAGGGGGATTGAACACTGAAGCTTTCTTT. It is translated as CASSWSGGLNTEAFF.

This clone was counted ten times or more. The V and J genes are TRBV10-2 and TRBJ2-7; TRBD2 might be the D (6 bases). Germline V gene data show CDR1 as WSHSY and CDR2 as SAAADI. The CDR3 has 14 amino acids. The V end lost 6 bases, the J end lost 6 bases, and 18 bases lay between the germline ends. CDR3 protein: CASSPRDWQFEQYF. Here the CDR3 DNA reads TGCGCCAGCAGCCCCCGGGACTGGCAATTCGAGCAGTACTTC.

This rearrangement joins TRBV12-5 to TRBJ2-5; tentative D call: TRBD2 (6 bases). Trimming stripped 5 bases from V and 5 bases from J, with 12 bases between. There are 13 residues in the CDR3. Per germline, CDR1 LGHNT and CDR2 FRNRAP. CDR3: CASGPSEEETQYF. The CDR3, as DNA: TGTGCTAGTGGTCCTAGCGAGGAGGAGACCCAGTACTTC.

The V and J genes are TRBV5-1 and TRBJ1-2, with D perhaps TRBD1 (5 bases). Germline CDR1 SGHRS, CDR2 YFSETQ. There are 14 residues in the CDR3. V was cut by 1 base and J by 2 bases, with 9 bases left in between. The CDR3 DNA follows: TGCGCCAGCAGCTTGCGGGGGGGGAACTATGGCTACACCTTC. It translates to CASSLRGGNYGYTF.

In its sample, this clone was seen many times. The chain recombines TRBV7-2 with TRBJ2-2; maybe TRBD1 (6 bases). The CDR3 is 15 residues long. V gave up 5 bases and J gave up 4 bases, with 14 bases separating them. Germline CDR1 and CDR2: SGHTA and FQGNSA. CDR3 protein: CASSPRGLSTGELFF. The CDR3, as DNA: TGTGCCAGCAGCCCCAGGGGTTTAAGCACCGGGGAGCTGTTTTTT.